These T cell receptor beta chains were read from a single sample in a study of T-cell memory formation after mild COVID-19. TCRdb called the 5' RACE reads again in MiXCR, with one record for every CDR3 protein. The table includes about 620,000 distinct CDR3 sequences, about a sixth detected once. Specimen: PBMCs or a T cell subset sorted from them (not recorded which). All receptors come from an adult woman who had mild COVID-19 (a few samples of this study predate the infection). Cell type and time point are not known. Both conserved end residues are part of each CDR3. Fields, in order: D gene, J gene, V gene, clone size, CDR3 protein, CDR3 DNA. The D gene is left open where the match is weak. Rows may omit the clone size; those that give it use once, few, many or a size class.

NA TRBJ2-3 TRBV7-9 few CASSPRGDSDTQYF TGTGCCAGCAGCCCCCGAGGGGACTCAGATACGCAGTATTTT
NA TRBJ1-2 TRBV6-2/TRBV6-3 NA CASRPQRQAPTYGYTF TGTGCCAGCAGACCACAACGACAGGCTCCGACCTATGGCTACACCTTC
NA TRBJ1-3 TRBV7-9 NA CASSLLFRGIVSGNTIYF TGTGCCAGCAGCTTACTGTTCCGCGGGATTGTCTCTGGAAACACCATATATTTT
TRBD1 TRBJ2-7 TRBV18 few CASSRQGRIDYEQYF TGTGCCAGCTCCCGACAGGGTAGGATAGACTACGAGCAGTACTTC
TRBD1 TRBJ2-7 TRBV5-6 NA CASGRDSYEQYF TGTGCCAGCGGCCGGGACAGCTACGAGCAGTACTTC
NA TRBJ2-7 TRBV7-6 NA CASSLGLTGSRASTYEQYF TGTGCCAGCAGCTTAGGTCTTACGGGGAGTCGAGCTTCTACCTACGAGCAGTACTTC
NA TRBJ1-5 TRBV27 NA CASSPRPEASNQPQHF TGTGCCAGCAGTCCCCGACCCGAAGCTAGCAATCAGCCCCAGCATTTT
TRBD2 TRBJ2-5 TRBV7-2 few CASSLVAGARETQYF TGTGCCAGCAGCTTAGTGGCGGGAGCCCGAGAGACCCAGTACTTC
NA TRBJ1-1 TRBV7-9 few CASSKGTNTEAFF TGTGCCAGCAGCAAAGGGACGAACACTGAAGCTTTCTTT
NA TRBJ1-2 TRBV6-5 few CASSYSIQGVDYGYTF TGTGCCAGCAGTTACTCGATTCAGGGCGTAGACTATGGCTACACCTTC
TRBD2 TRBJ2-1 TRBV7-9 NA CASDNRGGNEQFF TGTGCCAGCGACAACCGGGGGGGTAATGAGCAGTTCTTC